Listed below are T cell receptor beta chains from one sample, sequenced in a study of Ad26.COV2.S vaccination and SARS-CoV-2 variants. The method was immunoSEQ multiplex PCR; TCRdb's version includes in-frame clones alone and lacks a portion of them. The sample includes fewer than 400,000 clones, approximately 91% of them seen just once. The material was peripheral blood, obtained in a trial of Ad26.COV2.S vaccine versus placebo. The receptors originated from a person aged 18-65 years who received the Ad26.COV2.S COVID-19 vaccine or a placebo. The CDR3 runs from the conserved cysteine through the conserved F or W. The D gene is left open where the match is weak. Not every row has a clone size; where given, it reads once, few, many or a size class.

j_call	d_call	v_call	clone_size	cdr3_nt	cdr3_aa
TRBJ1-5	TRBD1	TRBV6-6	NA	TGTGCCAGCAGTCTTTACTGGGCGGACAGGGAATACAATCAGCCCCAGCATTTT	CASSLYWADREYNQPQHF
TRBJ1-1	TRBD1	TRBV7-6	NA	TGTGCCAGCAGCGCGGGACAGGGAATGAACACTGAAGCTTTCTTT	CASSAGQGMNTEAFF
TRBJ2-7	TRBD1	TRBV6-6	NA	TGTGCCAGCAGTTACGACTACAGGGGGCCCTACGAGCAGTACTTC	CASSYDYRGPYEQYF
TRBJ2-2	NA	TRBV30	NA	TGTGCCTGGAGCCCCACCGGGACTGCGAACACCGGGGAGCTGTTTTTT	CAWSPTGTANTGELFF
TRBJ1-6	TRBD1	TRBV18	NA	TGTGCCAGCTCACTGGACAGGGATAATTCACCCCTCCACTTT	CASSLDRDNSPLHF
TRBJ2-3	TRBD1	TRBV7-8	NA	TGTGCCAGCAGCCATCCGGGACAGGCGAGCACAGATACGCAGTATTTT	CASSHPGQASTDTQYF
TRBJ2-3	TRBD2	TRBV27	NA	TGTGCCAGCAGCTCCGGGACTAGCGGGGGCACAGATACGCAGTATTTT	CASSSGTSGGTDTQYF
TRBJ2-7	TRBD1	TRBV6-5	NA	TGTGCCAGCAGTTACTCCGGGACAGGAACCTACGAGCAGTACTTC	CASSYSGTGTYEQYF
TRBJ2-2	NA	TRBV19	NA	TGTGCCAGTAGTATGATCGACACTGAGACCGGGGAGCTGTTTTTT	CASSMIDTETGELFF
TRBJ1-5	NA	TRBV15	NA	TGTGCCACCAGCAGAGAATACAGAGGAAATCAGCCCCAGCATTTT	CATSREYRGNQPQHF
TRBJ1-5	NA	TRBV18	once	TGTGCCAGCTCACCGAAGGCCGGGGGTCAGCCCCAGCATTTT	CASSPKAGGQPQHF
TRBJ1-3	NA	TRBV5-4	NA	TGTGCCAGCAGCTCAGGCGGAACTGGAAACACCATATATTTT	CASSSGGTGNTIYF
TRBJ2-1	NA	TRBV7-8	once	TGTGCCAGCAGCTTATTCGCCCGGATAGATCGTAACAATGAGCAGTTCTTC	CASSLFARIDRNNEQFF
TRBJ2-7	NA	TRBV6-5	NA	TGTGCCAGCAGGTCACTCGGGACGGTATCCTACGAGCAGTACTTC	CASRSLGTVSYEQYF
TRBJ1-4	NA	TRBV5-4	NA	TGTGCCAGCAGCTGGCGGGGCTCGGGGGAAAAACTGTTTTTT	CASSWRGSGEKLFF
TRBJ2-7	NA	TRBV7-2	NA	TGTGCCAGCAGCCCCAGGGCCAGCTACGAGCAGTACTTC	CASSPRASYEQYF
TRBJ1-6	NA	TRBV3-1/TRBV3-2	few	TGTGCCAGCAGCCAAGATCGGACGAAGGGTTCACCCCTCCACTTT	CASSQDRTKGSPLHF
TRBJ1-3	NA	TRBV9	NA	TGTGCCAGCAGCGCCGCCGTGAGAGGGTCTGGAAACACCATATATTTT	CASSAAVRGSGNTIYF
TRBJ1-6	TRBD1	TRBV6-5	NA	TGTGCCAGCATTGGTGACAGGGGGCTGCATTCACCCCTCCACTTT	CASIGDRGLHSPLHF
TRBJ1-1	NA	TRBV7-2	NA	TGTGCCAGCAGCTTAGAGGTGCGAACTGAAGCTTTCTTT	CASSLEVRTEAFF
TRBJ2-7	NA	TRBV11-3	once	TGTGCCAGCAGCCTCGCGTCGGGGACCTCCTACGAGCAGTACTTC	CASSLASGTSYEQYF
TRBJ2-7	NA	TRBV4-1	few	TGCGCCAGCAGGCGCCGGGACGCTCGCTCCTACGAGCAGTACTTC	CASRRRDARSYEQYF
TRBJ1-5	NA	TRBV6-5	NA	TGTGCCAGCAGCGCAAAGGCAGGGCCTCAGCCCCAGCATTTT	CASSAKAGPQPQHF